This T cell receptor beta chain was identified during a study of T cells in lung cancer brain metastases. Whole-study context: A median roughly 380 days separated primary and brain metastasis sampling.

Data came from immunoSEQ multiplex PCR; TCRdb stores just in-frame clones and leaves some out. The data contain 5,200 or so clones, about 85% of them singletons. The germline gives CDR1 MNHEY, CDR2 SMNVEV (reference sequence). Trimming shortened V by 3 bases and J by 3 bases, and 14 bases separated the two germline ends. The CDR3 contains 15 residues. The chain has TRBV27 and TRBJ1-2; D perhaps matches TRBD1 (6 bases). The sequence was collected from a woman aged 50 to 60 with non-small cell lung cancer that had spread to the brain. The sample was tumor tissue from a brain metastasis. CDR3 protein: CASSFKGGLDYGYTF. The CDR3 DNA is TGTGCCAGCAGTTTCAAAGGGGGTCTTGACTATGGCTACACCTTC.